Following are 3 T cell receptor beta chains from one sample sequenced in a study of CD8 T cells in ankylosing spondylitis. Overall study results and limits: About 8 highly homologous variants made up a TCR beta motif, and this motif appeared characteristic of ankylosing spondylitis blood.

No antigens are known for them. TCRdb re-analysed the 5' RACE reads in MiXCR, keeping a single row per CDR3 protein. This table holds hundreds of thousands of distinct CDR3 sequences, roughly 12% found once. Sequencing was performed on blood, either unsorted or a sorted T cell fraction (not recorded which). The receptors were sampled from a male donor with ankylosing spondylitis.

This clonotype was picked up a small number of times. CDR3 nucleotides: TGTGCCAGCAGTGATGGGAACAGGGGTAGCAATCAGCCCCAGCATTTT. Protein sequence: CASSDGNRGSNQPQHF. This chain uses TRBV2 with TRBJ1-5; 7 bases are a match to TRBD1. The germline V gene encodes CDR1 SNHLY and CDR2 FYNNEI. This CDR3 contains 16 residues. Trimming at V came to 3 bases and at J to 0 bases, leaving 5 bases not matched to a gene.

This clonotype was detected ten times or more. V and J are TRBV12-3 or TRBV12-4 and TRBJ2-3; tentatively, D is TRBD1 or TRBD2 (5 bases each). This CDR3 region has 13 residues. V was cut by 8 bases and J by 8 bases, with 17 bases left in between. The CDR3 loop reads CASVGTLSGTQYF. The CDR3 DNA sequence: TGTGCCAGCGTTGGGACCCTCTCGGGTACGCAGTATTTT.

This clonotype appeared a few times. V is TRBV15 and J is TRBJ2-5; TRBD1 matches at 7 bases. This CDR3 spans 13 amino acids. Looked up from germline, CDR1 is LNHNV and CDR2 is YYDKDF (reference sequence). Trimming at V came to 5 bases and at J to 5 bases, leaving 5 bases not matched to a gene. The CDR3 loop is CATSVGQVETQYF. CDR3 in DNA: TGTGCCACCAGCGTAGGACAGGTGGAGACCCAGTACTTC.